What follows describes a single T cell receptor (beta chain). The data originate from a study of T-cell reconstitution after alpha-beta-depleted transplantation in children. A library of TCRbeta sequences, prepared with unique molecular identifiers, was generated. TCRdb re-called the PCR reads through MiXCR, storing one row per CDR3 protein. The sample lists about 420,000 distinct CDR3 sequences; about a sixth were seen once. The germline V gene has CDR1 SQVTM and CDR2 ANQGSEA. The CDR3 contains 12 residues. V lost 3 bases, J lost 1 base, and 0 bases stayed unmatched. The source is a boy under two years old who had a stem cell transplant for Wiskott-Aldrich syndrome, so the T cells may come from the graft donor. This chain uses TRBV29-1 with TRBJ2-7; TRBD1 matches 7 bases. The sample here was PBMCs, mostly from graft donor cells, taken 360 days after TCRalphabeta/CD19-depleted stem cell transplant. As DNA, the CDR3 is TGCAGCGTTGAGGACAGGTCCTACGAGCAGTACTTC. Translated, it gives CSVEDRSYEQYF.